Shown below are 8 T cell receptor beta chains from a single sample sequenced in a study of PD-L1 blockade in urothelial cancer. Clones were read by immunoSEQ multiplex PCR, and TCRdb kept only the in-frame ones, dropping some. The sample shows roughly 49,000 clones, roughly 87% of them seen only once. The sample consisted of PBMCs, taken around atezolizumab (anti-PD-L1) treatment. The receptors were sampled from a man aged 55-75 years with urothelial cancer.

The V and J genes are TRBV5-1 and TRBJ2-5; TRBD1 matches 7 bases. V shed 0 bases, J shed 3 bases, and the junction held 2 bases outside the gene matches. This CDR3 is built from 14 residues. Per germline, CDR1 SGHRS and CDR2 YFSETQ. DNA for the CDR3: TGCGCCAGCAGCTTGGTGGGGACAGAAGAGACCCAGTACTTC. Residues: CASSLVGTEETQYF.

The J gene is TRBJ2-5, the V gene TRBV27; D might be TRBD2 (6 bases). The V gene's germline CDR1 is MNHEY and CDR2 SMNVEV (reference sequence). Trimming removed 0 bases at V and 1 base at J, with 9 bases between. CDR3 size: 15 residues. CDR3 amino acids: CASSLSGGPQETQYF. Written as DNA, the CDR3 is TGTGCCAGCAGTTTATCGGGGGGTCCCCAAGAGACCCAGTACTTC.

The chain combines TRBV5-1 with TRBJ2-3, with D perhaps TRBD2 (5 bases). The CDR3 has 15 amino acids. Deletions cut 0 bases from V and 2 bases from J, with 10 bases between. CDR1 is SGHRS, CDR2 YFSETQ, per germline. The CDR3 region is CASSLVLANTDTQYF. The CDR3 DNA sequence: TGCGCCAGCAGCTTGGTATTAGCGAACACAGATACGCAGTATTTT.

This clone was recorded a few times. The chain carries TRBV30 and TRBJ1-5; possibly TRBD1 for D (6 bases). V was pared by 0 bases and J by 4 bases, with 13 bases between. Germline-derived CDR1 and CDR2 are GTSNPN and SVGIG (reference sequence). The CDR3 runs 15 residues. The CDR3 DNA follows: TGTGCCTGGAGTGTACCCCAGGGGATTAATCAGCCCCAGCATTTT. Protein: CAWSVPQGINQPQHF.

The gene calls are TRBV11-2 and TRBJ2-2; D remains unclear. The CDR3 is 14 amino acids. Trimming removed 1 base from V and 5 bases from J, with 8 bases in between. Germline V gives CDR1 SGHAT, CDR2 FQNNGV. The CDR3 loop is CASSLAPRTGELFF. DNA of the CDR3: TGTGCCAGCAGCTTAGCTCCCCGGACCGGGGAGCTGTTTTTT.

J is TRBJ2-7 and V is TRBV19, with no clear D. The CDR3 has 14 amino acids. Looked up from germline, CDR1 is LNHDA and CDR2 is SQIVND (reference sequence). The V gene lost 1 base and the J gene lost 0 bases, with 7 bases spanning the gap. The CDR3 protein is CASSIARSSYEQYF. CDR3 DNA sequence: TGTGCCAGTAGTATAGCGCGGAGCTCCTACGAGCAGTACTTC.

This clone appeared a single time. The V call is TRBV5-5, the J call TRBJ2-7, with D tentatively TRBD1 (6 bases). The CDR3 length is 14 residues. The germline V and J ends were trimmed by 0 bases and 7 bases, with 14 bases remaining between them. Germline loops: CDR1 SGHKS, CDR2 YYEKEE (reference sequence). As DNA, the CDR3 is TGTGCCAGCAGCTTGGAGCCGAGTCAGGGGGAGCAGTACTTC. It yields the protein CASSLEPSQGEQYF. Filled out from reference TRBV5-5 and TRBJ2-7, the complete variable domain reads DAGVTQSPTHLIKTRGQQVTLRCSPISGHKSVSWYQQVLGQGPQFIFQYYEKEERGRGNFPDRFSARQFPNYSSELNVNALLLGDSALYLCASSLEPSQGEQYFGPGTRLTVT.

The rearrangement links TRBV7-3 to TRBJ2-6, with 8 bases aligning to TRBD2. J lost 0 bases, V lost 0 bases, and 10 bases had no gene match. The CDR3 spans 20 residues. The germline gives CDR1 SGHTA, CDR2 FQGTGA. The CDR3 loop reads CASSLTRGAGEPSGANVLTF. The CDR3 bases are TGTGCCAGCAGCTTAACCAGGGGAGCGGGGGAACCCTCTGGGGCCAACGTCCTGACTTTC.